This passage covers 10 T cell receptor beta chains from one sample sequenced in a study of T-cell memory formation after mild COVID-19. TCRdb reanalysed the 5' RACE reads using MiXCR and keeps one entry per CDR3 protein. The sample yields more than 150,000 distinct CDR3 sequences, less than 20% seen once. The sequencing sample was made of PBMCs or a T cell subset sorted from them (not recorded which). These receptors came from a man in his late teens or twenties who had mild COVID-19 (a few samples of this study predate the infection). Cell type and time point are not known.

This chain joins TRBV5-1 and TRBJ2-1, with 9 bases aligning to TRBD1. With 4 bases clipped from V and 5 bases from J, the junction kept 13 bases outside the gene matches. This CDR3 contains 17 residues. Per the germline V gene, CDR1 is SGHRS and CDR2 is YFSETQ. CDR3: CASSPVDRDRVHNEQFF. The DNA of the CDR3 is TGCGCCAGCAGCCCAGTGGACCGGGACAGGGTTCACAATGAGCAGTTCTTC.

This clonotype was seen a handful of times. J is TRBJ1-2 and V is TRBV5-1, with D possibly TRBD1 on 5 matching bases. CDR1 is SGHRS and CDR2 is YFSETQ in the germline V gene. This CDR3 region has 15 residues. V shed 4 bases and J shed 2 bases, with 15 bases lying between them. The CDR3 region is CASSPTVLSNYGYTF. CDR3 nucleotide sequence: TGCGCCAGCAGCCCGACAGTGCTATCAAACTATGGCTACACCTTC.

This clonotype was detected a few times. The rearrangement joins TRBV20-1 to TRBJ1-6; a possible D gene is TRBD1 (5 bases). The germline gives CDR1 DFQATT, CDR2 SNEGSKA (reference sequence). The CDR3 totals 16 residues. V was clipped by 3 bases and J by 3 bases, with 15 bases between them. The CDR3 nucleotides are TGCAGTGCTAGTCTTAGGGGTACGGTCTATAATTCACCCCTCCACTTT. Its translation: CSASLRGTVYNSPLHF.

In this sample, this clonotype turned up a few times. The V and J genes are TRBV24-1 and TRBJ2-3; D perhaps matches TRBD1 (6 bases). Germline lookup yields CDR1 KGHDR and CDR2 SFDVKD. Between the trimmed V and J ends, which lost 2 bases and 11 bases, there was a span of 16 bases. The CDR3 loop spans 14 amino acids. The CDR3 DNA is TGTGCCACCAGTGATTCCGGGACACTGACACAGCAGTATTTT. Its translation: CATSDSGTLTQQYF.

This clonotype has only a few counts. The rearrangement links TRBV7-3 to TRBJ2-3, with 7 bases that match TRBD2. The CDR3 contains 14 residues. Germline-derived CDR1 and CDR2 are SGHTA and FQGTGA. V shed 6 bases and J 4 bases; nucleotides not matched to a gene: 7. The CDR3 here is CASSPRGSADTQYF. The CDR3 DNA follows: TGTGCCAGCAGTCCCCGCGGGAGCGCAGATACGCAGTATTTT.

The chain links TRBV19 to TRBJ1-1; TRBD1 matches at 8 bases. CDR1 is LNHDA and CDR2 is SQIVND in the germline V gene (reference sequence). The CDR3 loop spans 14 amino acids. Trimming removed 6 bases from V and 12 bases from J; junction bases left unmatched: 15. The CDR3 DNA follows: TGTGCCAGTAGACCAGCAGCCGGGACAGGACGCTCTTTCTTT. It encodes CASRPAAGTGRSFF.

The chain carries TRBV4-3 and TRBJ1-2, with D perhaps matching TRBD1 (6 bases). This CDR3 region has 15 residues. CDR1 LGHNA and CDR2 YSLEER come from the germline V gene. V lost 0 bases and J lost 4, with 12 bases in between. The CDR3 sequence is CASSQDPDRLYGYTF. For the CDR3, the DNA is TGCGCCAGCAGCCAAGACCCGGACAGACTCTATGGCTACACCTTC.

The CDR3 DNA follows: TGTGCCATCAGTGAGCCGACAGGGGCCTTTAACTATGGCTACACCTTC. Its translation is CAISEPTGAFNYGYTF. The chain joins TRBV10-3 to TRBJ1-2, with 8 positions matching TRBD1. The CDR3 totals 16 residues. Germline V lookup: CDR1 ENHRY, CDR2 SYGVKD. After removal of 2 bases from V and 1 base from J, the junction contained 6 bases not matched to a gene.

This clonotype occurred a few times. The gene calls are TRBV7-2 and TRBJ1-6, with D hard to call. Germline assignment: CDR1 SGHTA and CDR2 FQGNSA. CDR3 length equals 15 residues. Trimming shortened V by 5 bases and J by 14 bases, and 22 bases separated the two germline ends. The CDR3: CASSLSDGPGKTLHF. Written as DNA, the CDR3 is TGTGCCAGCAGCCTCTCCGACGGTCCGGGGAAGACCCTCCACTTT.

The table lists this clonotype with many counts. CDR3 in amino acids: CASSPQRGSNEKLFF. DNA of the CDR3: TGTGCCAGCAGCCCCCAAAGGGGTTCTAATGAAAAACTGTTTTTT. This chain connects TRBV7-2 to TRBJ1-4; TRBD1 might be the D (5 bases). The CDR3 sequence is 15 residues long. V dropped 5 bases and J dropped 3 bases, with 13 bases sitting between them. Germline V gene data show CDR1 as SGHTA and CDR2 as FQGNSA.